These 30 T cell receptor beta chains were all obtained from the same sample, sequenced in a study of tumor T cells in aggressive B-cell lymphoma. Produced via immunoSEQ multiplex PCR; TCRdb's table is partial and in-frame only. Of approximately 2,500 clones in the sample, under 90% were seen once. Input material: tumor tissue. The receptors come from an adult with diffuse large B cell lymphoma.

As regards this clone: A much larger clone lies one base from this, so it may be a read error. This sample includes further DNA sequences coding for the same CDR3. The chain combines TRBV29-1 with TRBJ2-3, with 9 bases matching TRBD2. Trimming cost V 4 bases and J 7 bases; bases outside gene matches: 9. CDR1 SQVTM and CDR2 ANQGSEA come from the germline V gene. This CDR3 region has 14 residues. CDR3 protein: CSVVYSGRANTQYF. CDR3 nucleotide sequence: TGCAGCGTTGTTTATAGCGGGAGAGCCAATACGCAGTATTTT.

This clone is large. This rearrangement joins TRBV4-1 to TRBJ1-4; D is ambiguous. The CDR3 runs to 16 residues. Trimming took 3 bases from V and 1 from J, leaving 12 bases between them. From germline, CDR1 is MGHRA and CDR2 YSYEKL. CDR3 in DNA: TGCGCCAGCAGCCACCCTCCCACGCGAACTAATGAAAAACTGTTTTTT. Translated, it gives CASSHPPTRTNEKLFF.

This clone was recorded a few times. The CDR3 DNA reads TGTGCCAGCAGCCCGGGACTAGCGGGAGGGCCAGGAACGCAGTATTTT. Amino acids: CASSPGLAGGPGTQYF. V usage is TRBV7-6 and J usage is TRBJ2-3; 16 bases agree with TRBD2. The CDR3 is 16 residues long. V lost 5 bases to trimming and J lost 9 bases; unmatched junction nucleotides: 8. The germline V gene has CDR1 SGHVS and CDR2 FNYEAQ.

This clone was counted between two and nine times. The chain recombines TRBV6-1 with TRBJ2-1, with TRBD2 identical over 8 bases. The CDR3 length is 13 residues. Unmatched junction bases numbered 4, after V lost 8 bases and J lost 4 bases. The germline gives CDR1 MNHNS, CDR2 SASEGT. Here the CDR3 reads CASETGGYNEQFF. The CDR3 DNA reads TGTGCCAGCGAAACGGGAGGGTACAATGAGCAGTTCTTC.

The chain recombines TRBV5-6 with TRBJ1-6; D perhaps matches TRBD1 (5 bases). Looked up from germline, CDR1 is SGHDT and CDR2 is YYEEEE. Trimming took 0 bases from V and 7 from J, leaving 17 bases between them. This CDR3 region has 17 residues. CDR3 nucleotides: TGTGCCAGCAGCTTGGGAAGAACAGGACCTCTCAATTCACCCCTCCACTTT. This gives the protein CASSLGRTGPLNSPLHF.

The CDR3 region is CASRWGVNEKLFF. CDR3 DNA: TGTGCCAGCCGCTGGGGGGTAAATGAAAAACTGTTTTTT. The chain carries TRBV19 and TRBJ1-4; tentatively, D is TRBD1 (5 bases). CDR1 LNHDA and CDR2 SQIVND come from the germline V gene (reference sequence). The V end lost 9 bases, the J end lost 5 bases, and 13 bases lay between the germline ends. The CDR3 covers 13 residues.

The DNA for the CDR3 is TGTGCCAGCAGCGATGGCTGGGAGGAGACCCAGTACTTC. Amino acids: CASSDGWEETQYF. The rearrangement uses TRBV5-6 and TRBJ2-5; weak D call: TRBD2 (5 bases). CDR3 size: 13 residues. Germline-derived CDR1 and CDR2 are SGHDT and YYEEEE. V dropped 4 bases and J dropped 5 bases, with 12 bases sitting between them.

The genes are TRBV4-3 and TRBJ2-1; possibly TRBD2 for D (6 bases). Germline V gene data show CDR1 as LGHNA and CDR2 as YSLEER. Trimming cost V 0 bases and J 8 bases, with 8 bases left between them. This CDR3 has 13 residues. The CDR3 reads CASSQEWRDEQFF. The CDR3 coding sequence is TGCGCCAGCAGCCAAGAATGGAGGGATGAGCAGTTCTTC.

As regards this clone: The junction departs from the called germline gene at one end, perhaps through a read error. The V call is TRBV9, the J call TRBJ2-1; the match to TRBD2 covers 9 bases. This CDR3 region has 17 residues. In germline, CDR1 is SGDLS, CDR2 YYNGEE. This chain's CDR3 is CASSAPRSGRSYNEQFF. The CDR3 DNA sequence: TGTGCCAGCAGCGCCCCCCGTAGCGGGAGATCCTATAATGAGCAGTTCTTC.

This clone was observed a handful of times. One junction end disagrees with the germline gene, perhaps due to a read error. The V gene is TRBV28, the J gene TRBJ2-7; D might be TRBD2 (5 bases). Germline assignment: CDR1 MDHEN and CDR2 SYDVKM. CDR3 length: 12 residues. For the CDR3, the DNA is TGTGCCAGCAGTTTGTTGTTTTGGGAGCAATACTTC. Encoded protein: CASSLLFWEQYF.

This rearrangement joins TRBV19 to TRBJ2-7; the D is unclear. Looked up from germline, CDR1 is LNHDA and CDR2 is SQIVND (reference sequence). The CDR3 length is 15 residues. Trimming cost V 2 bases and J 2 bases, with 13 bases left between them. The CDR3 bases are TGTGCCAGTAGTATAAAGCCAGGCATAACCTACGAGCAGTACTTC. Its protein is CASSIKPGITYEQYF.

The chain recombines TRBV19 with TRBJ1-2; the match to TRBD1 covers 9 bases. The CDR3 contains 19 residues. In germline, CDR1 is LNHDA, CDR2 SQIVND (reference sequence). V was pared by 5 bases and J by 5 bases, with 21 bases of the junction left unmatched. CDR3 sequence: CASSSLGTGTGTFGYGYTF. In nucleotides, the CDR3 is TGTGCCAGTAGTTCCTTAGGGACCGGGACAGGGACCTTCGGGTATGGCTACACCTTC.

This clone was recorded only once. CDR3 loop: CASSMTRGYEQYF. The CDR3 nucleotides read TGTGCCAGTAGTATGACACGGGGGTACGAGCAGTACTTC. This chain connects TRBV19 to TRBJ2-7; D may be TRBD2 (6 bases). Trimming pared 3 bases from V and 4 bases from J, leaving 10 bases between. CDR1 is LNHDA, CDR2 SQIVND, per germline (reference sequence). The CDR3 consists of 13 residues.

The rearrangement links TRBV4-3 to TRBJ2-7; 7 positions match TRBD2. The germline V gene has CDR1 LGHNA and CDR2 YSLEER. V dropped 0 bases and J dropped 4; count of bases not matched to a gene: 6. CDR3 length equals 15 residues. The CDR3 is CASSQESGELYEQYF. Written as DNA, the CDR3 is TGCGCCAGCAGCCAAGAAAGCGGGGAATTATACGAGCAGTACTTC.

The chain has TRBV29-1 and TRBJ2-1, with a possible D match to TRBD2 (6 bases). The CDR3 is 15 amino acids. V lost 6 bases and J 0 bases, leaving 15 bases between the germline ends. Looked up from germline, CDR1 is SQVTM and CDR2 is ANQGSEA. The CDR3 DNA follows: TGCAGCGTATGGGGAGGAGCTTTCTCCTACAATGAGCAGTTCTTC. This gives the protein CSVWGGAFSYNEQFF.

The chain joins TRBV2 to TRBJ1-2; D perhaps matches TRBD1 (6 bases). The V and J ends lost 8 bases and 2 bases respectively, with 15 bases between them. CDR3 length equals 14 residues. Per germline, CDR1 SNHLY and CDR2 FYNNEI. CDR3 sequence (DNA): TGTGCCAGCCGAAAGGGGGGGGAAAACTATGGCTACACCTTC. Its protein product is CASRKGGENYGYTF.

The chain uses TRBV18 and TRBJ2-1; 11 nucleotides agree with TRBD2. With 0 bases clipped from V and 13 bases from J, the junction kept 5 bases outside the gene matches. Germline V gene data show CDR1 as KGHSH and CDR2 as LQKENI. The CDR3 has 14 residues. This CDR3 reads CASSPPVLAGVQFF. CDR3 nucleotide sequence: TGTGCCAGCTCACCACCGGTACTAGCGGGAGTTCAGTTCTTC.

V is TRBV15 and J is TRBJ1-1; D is undetermined. This CDR3 comprises 14 residues. Trimming pared 1 base from V and 2 bases from J, leaving 8 bases between. The germline V gene has CDR1 LNHNV and CDR2 YYDKDF (reference sequence). The CDR3 is CATSRGDINTEAFF. CDR3 nucleotides: TGTGCCACCAGCAGAGGAGACATAAACACTGAAGCTTTCTTT.

This chain connects TRBV19 to TRBJ1-1, with D possibly being TRBD1 (6 bases). CDR1 and CDR2 (germline): LNHDA, SQIVND (reference sequence). V was trimmed by 5 bases and J by 5 bases, leaving 15 bases between them. The CDR3 consists of 14 residues. Here the CDR3 DNA reads TGTGCCAGTAGTCATTACAGGGAGAGTACTGAAGCTTTCTTT. This encodes CASSHYRESTEAFF.

The chain combines TRBV7-3 with TRBJ2-3, with D unclear. The CDR3 totals 14 residues. Trimming cost V 5 bases and J 2 bases, with 11 bases left between them. Germline V lookup: CDR1 SGHTA, CDR2 FQGTGA. CDR3 nucleotides: TGTGCCAGCAGCCCTCAGGTGACCACAGATACGCAGTATTTT. Protein: CASSPQVTTDTQYF.

This clone has a handful of counts. The chain recombines TRBV27 with TRBJ2-7; TRBD1 matches at 10 bases. CDR1 is MNHEY, CDR2 SMNVEV, per germline (reference sequence). The V gene end was trimmed by 9 bases and the J gene end by 2 bases; junction bases not matched to a gene: 7. The CDR3 consists of 14 residues. CDR3 sequence reads: CASTRQGATYEQYF. For the CDR3, the DNA is TGTGCCAGTACCAGACAGGGGGCAACCTACGAGCAGTACTTC.

The V call is TRBV29-1, the J call TRBJ2-2; 14 bases fit TRBD2. The CDR3 consists of 18 residues. Germline V gives CDR1 SQVTM, CDR2 ANQGSEA. With 0 bases clipped from V and 4 bases from J, the junction kept 7 bases outside the gene matches. This CDR3 is CSVEDGTSGSHVTGELFF. The CDR3 nucleotides read TGCAGCGTTGAAGATGGGACTAGCGGGAGCCATGTCACCGGGGAGCTGTTTTTT.

J is TRBJ2-7 and V is TRBV7-6, with 8 bases that match TRBD2. CDR1 is SGHVS and CDR2 is FNYEAQ in the germline V gene. J lost 4 bases, V lost 0 bases, and 5 bases had no gene match. The CDR3 loop spans 15 amino acids. CDR3 protein: CASSLAQREWYEQYF. DNA of the CDR3: TGTGCCAGCAGCTTAGCTCAGCGGGAGTGGTACGAGCAGTACTTC.

In DNA, the CDR3 is TGTGCCAGCAGCTTAAGTACTAGCGGGACTCGAGAGACCCAGTACTTC. Its translation is CASSLSTSGTRETQYF. The chain is built from TRBV7-2 and TRBJ2-5; TRBD2 matches 10 bases. The CDR3 loop spans 16 amino acids. Trimming cost V 2 bases and J 4 bases; bases outside gene matches: 7. Germline V gene data show CDR1 as SGHTA and CDR2 as FQGNSA.

This chain uses TRBV9 with TRBJ2-5; 9 bases match TRBD1. This CDR3 is 14 amino acids long. Germline V gives CDR1 SGDLS, CDR2 YYNGEE. The junction had 2 bases not matched to a gene; V was cut back by 2 bases and J by 3 bases. CDR3 region: CASSVRDREETQYF. For the CDR3, the DNA is TGTGCCAGCAGCGTCCGGGACAGGGAAGAGACCCAGTACTTC.

The gene calls are TRBV7-2 and TRBJ1-4; 7 positions agree with TRBD1. V lost 5 bases and J lost 1; bases outside the gene matches: 4. Germline assignment: CDR1 SGHTA and CDR2 FQGNSA. The length of the CDR3 is 15 residues. The CDR3 reads CASSLHRGTNEKLFF. CDR3 nucleotides: TGTGCCAGCAGCCTACACAGGGGAACTAATGAAAAACTGTTTTTT.

This clone was detected a few times. The chain carries TRBV7-2 and TRBJ1-6; D remains ambiguous. The CDR3 has 13 residues. Germline V gene data show CDR1 as SGHTA and CDR2 as FQGNSA. V was clipped by 1 base and J by 18 bases, with 16 bases between them. The DNA of the CDR3 is TGTGCCAGCAGCTTAGGCCAGGTAGCGTTCCCCCACTTT. This encodes CASSLGQVAFPHF.

The V and J genes are TRBV5-1 and TRBJ1-4; TRBD1 is a possible D gene (6 bases). Per germline, CDR1 SGHRS and CDR2 YFSETQ. Between the trimmed V and J ends, which lost 4 bases and 8 bases, there was a span of 15 bases. The CDR3 has 14 residues. CDR3 amino acids: CASSGMTGSEKLFF. The CDR3 coding sequence is TGCGCCAGCAGCGGAATGACAGGATCCGAAAAACTGTTTTTT.

The genes are TRBV9 and TRBJ1-2; 7 bases align to TRBD1. Germline values: CDR1 SGDLS, CDR2 YYNGEE. The CDR3 sequence is 14 residues long. V lost 2 bases and J lost 3; bases outside the gene matches: 4. CDR3 in amino acids: CASSVIGQDYGYTF. The CDR3 DNA reads as TGTGCCAGCAGCGTGATCGGACAGGACTATGGCTACACCTTC. Looking up the rest from reference TRBV9 and TRBJ1-2 gives the full variable domain: DSGVTQTPKHLITATGQRVTLRCSPRSGDLSVYWYQQSLDQGLQFLIQYYNGEERAKGNILERFSAQQFPDLHSELNLSSLELGDSALYFCASSVIGQDYGYTFGSGTRLTVV.

The chain links TRBV4-3 to TRBJ1-1; perhaps TRBD1 as D (6 bases). Per the germline V gene, CDR1 is LGHNA and CDR2 is YSLEER. This CDR3 region has 14 residues. Trimming left V 1 base short and J 5 bases short, with 11 bases between. The CDR3: CASSQGRGDTEAFF. CDR3 nucleotide sequence: TGCGCCAGCAGCCAAGGCAGGGGAGATACTGAAGCTTTCTTT.